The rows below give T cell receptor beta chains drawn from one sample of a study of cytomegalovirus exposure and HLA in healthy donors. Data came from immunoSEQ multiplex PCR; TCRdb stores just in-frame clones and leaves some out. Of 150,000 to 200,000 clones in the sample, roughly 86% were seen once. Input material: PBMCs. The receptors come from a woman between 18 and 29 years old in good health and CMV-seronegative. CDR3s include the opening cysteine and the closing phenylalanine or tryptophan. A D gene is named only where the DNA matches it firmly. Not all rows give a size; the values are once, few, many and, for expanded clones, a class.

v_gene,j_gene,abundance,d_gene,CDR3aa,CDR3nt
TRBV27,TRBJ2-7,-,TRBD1,CASSLGQQGALPYEQYF,TGTGCCAGCAGTTTAGGACAACAGGGGGCCCTACCCTACGAGCAGTACTTC
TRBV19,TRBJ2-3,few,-,CASSIVRLPTDTQYF,TGTGCCAGTAGTATCGTAAGACTACCCACAGATACGCAGTATTTT
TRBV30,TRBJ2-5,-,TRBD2,CAWSVLGAGLGTQYF,TGTGCCTGGAGTGTACTTGGGGCCGGACTAGGGACCCAGTACTTC
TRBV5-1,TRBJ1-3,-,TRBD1,CASRDNTGVGNTIYF,TGCGCCAGCAGGGACAACACAGGGGTAGGAAACACCATATATTTT
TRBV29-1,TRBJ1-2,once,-,CSVEGLDRSNYGYTF,TGCAGCGTTGAAGGCCTAGACAGATCTAACTATGGCTACACCTTC
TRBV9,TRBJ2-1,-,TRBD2,CASSVAAGGGQFF,TGTGCCAGCAGCGTAGCTGCGGGGGGCGGGCAGTTCTTC
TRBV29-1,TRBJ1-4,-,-,CSVEDSRGATNEKLFF,TGCAGCGTTGAAGATAGCCGGGGGGCAACTAATGAAAAACTGTTTTTT
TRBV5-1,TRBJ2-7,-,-,CASSFADYNSYEQYF,TGCGCCAGCAGCTTTGCAGACTATAACTCCTACGAGCAGTACTTC
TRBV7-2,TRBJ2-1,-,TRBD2,CASSSNRGGLHNEQFF,TGTGCCAGCAGCTCCAATCGCGGGGGGCTCCACAATGAGCAGTTCTTC
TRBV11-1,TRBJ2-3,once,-,CASSLGVGMDTQYF,TGTGCCAGCAGCTTGGGAGTTGGTATGGATACGCAGTATTTT
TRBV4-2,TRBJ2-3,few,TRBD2,CASSQDYNGRTDTQYF,TGTGCCAGCAGCCAAGATTATAACGGGAGGACAGATACGCAGTATTTT
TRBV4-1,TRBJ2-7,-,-,CASSRHAGTPPGFGEQYF,TGCGCCAGCAGCCGTCATGCCGGGACTCCTCCCGGGTTTGGCGAGCAGTACTTC
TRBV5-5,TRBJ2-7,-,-,CASSSRTQYEQYF,TGTGCCAGCAGCTCGAGAACCCAATACGAGCAGTACTTC
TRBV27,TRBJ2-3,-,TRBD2,CASTPGLAPTDTQYF,TGTGCCAGCACCCCGGGACTAGCCCCCACAGATACGCAGTATTTT
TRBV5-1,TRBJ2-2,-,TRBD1,CASSSRDRGLKGDTGELFF,TGCGCCAGCAGCTCCCGGGACAGGGGGCTTAAAGGGGACACCGGGGAGCTGTTTTTT
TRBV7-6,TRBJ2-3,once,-,CASSQLGTTNTDTQYF,TGTGCCAGCAGCCAACTCGGGACAACTAACACAGATACGCAGTATTTT
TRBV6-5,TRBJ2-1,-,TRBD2,CASSYVAGTNYNEQFF,TGTGCCAGCAGTTATGTCGCCGGGACTAACTACAATGAGCAGTTCTTC
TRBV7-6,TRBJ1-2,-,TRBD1,CASSPGPGQGVANYGYTF,TGTGCCAGCAGCCCCGGACCGGGACAGGGAGTGGCCAACTATGGCTACACCTTC
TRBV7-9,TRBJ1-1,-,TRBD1,CASSYPRGMNTEAFF,TGTGCCAGCAGCTATCCCAGGGGGATGAACACTGAAGCTTTCTTT
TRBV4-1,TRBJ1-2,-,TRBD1,CASSPEGQGRDGYTF,TGCGCCAGCAGCCCGGAGGGACAGGGGAGGGATGGCTACACCTTC
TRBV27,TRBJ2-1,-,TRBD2,CASSGLAGVNEQFF,TGTGCCAGCAGTGGGCTAGCGGGGGTCAATGAGCAGTTCTTC
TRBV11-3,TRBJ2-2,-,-,CASSLSWGGFGAGELFF,TGTGCCAGCAGCTTATCTTGGGGCGGCTTTGGCGCCGGGGAGCTGTTTTTT
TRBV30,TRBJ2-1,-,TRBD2,CAWCCRGGASYNEQFF,TGTGCCTGGTGCTGCCGCGGGGGGGCCTCCTACAATGAGCAGTTCTTC
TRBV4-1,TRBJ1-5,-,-,CASSRNPFGSGLRQPQHF,TGCGCCAGCAGCCGAAACCCCTTCGGGTCAGGGCTGAGGCAGCCCCAGCATTTT
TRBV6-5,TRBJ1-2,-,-,CASTQGGGYTF,TGTGCCAGCACCCAGGGTGGCGGCTACACCTTC
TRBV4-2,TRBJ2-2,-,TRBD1,CASSQDRTGGGELFF,TGTGCCAGCAGCCAGGATCGTACAGGGGGCGGGGAGCTGTTTTTT
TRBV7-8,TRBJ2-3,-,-,CASTQGGGDTTDTQYF,TGTGCCAGCACCCAAGGTGGGGGGGACACCACAGATACGCAGTATTTT
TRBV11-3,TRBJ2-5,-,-,CASSLSGGFETQYF,TGTGCCAGCAGCCTAAGTGGCGGATTCGAGACCCAGTACTTC
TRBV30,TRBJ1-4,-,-,CAWSGFWQGTEKLFF,TGTGCCTGGAGTGGGTTTTGGCAGGGGACCGAAAAACTGTTTTTT
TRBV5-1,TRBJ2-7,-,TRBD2,CASSLLASGGSYEQYF,TGCGCCAGCAGCTTGCTTGCTAGCGGGGGATCCTACGAGCAGTACTTC
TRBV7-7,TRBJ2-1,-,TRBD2,CASSPGGGGPRRNEQFF,TGTGCCAGCAGCCCCGGCGGGGGGGGACCCCGGAGGAATGAGCAGTTCTTC
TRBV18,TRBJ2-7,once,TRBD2,CASIGTSGNQDEQYF,TGTGCCAGCATTGGGACTAGCGGGAATCAGGACGAGCAGTACTTC